This passage covers 25 T cell receptor beta chains from one sample sequenced in a study of CXCR3-negative and CXCR3-positive naive CD8 T cells. cDNA libraries for TRB were generated by 5' RACE incorporating UMI labels. TCRdb re-called the 5' RACE reads, yielding one record per CDR3 amino acid sequence without DNA. The data show about 120,000 distinct CDR3 sequences, and the top ten clones hold just under 0.5%. The sequenced material came from naive CXCR3- CD8+ T cells from blood. Subset: CD45RO-CCR7+CD27+CD95- naive CD8+ T cells lacking CXCR3 (TNR3-). These receptors came from a human donor in good health. Some clones in this sample may be carry-over from other donors' samples.

This chain connects TRBV6-6 to TRBJ1-2; the D call of TRBD1 rests on TCRdb alone, since no DNA is present to check it. This CDR3 contains 13 residues. Germline V gene data show CDR1 as MNHNY and CDR2 as SVGAGI (reference sequence). The CDR3 reads CASSYETAYGYTF.

The chain combines TRBV25-1 with TRBJ2-7; no DNA is available, so the TRBD1 call from TCRdb remains unchecked. The germline CDR1 and CDR2 sequences are MGHDK and SYGVNS. The CDR3 contains 12 residues. The CDR3 protein is CAHGTGVHEQYF.

The genes are TRBV15 and TRBJ2-2; the TCRdb D gene call, TRBD2, has no DNA to confirm it. This CDR3 is 20 amino acids long. Looked up from germline, CDR1 is LNHNV and CDR2 is YYDKDF (reference sequence). CDR3 region: CATSRDSPGEVMGDTGELFF.

The chain recombines TRBV15 with TRBJ2-3. The CDR3 extends over 15 amino acids. The germline CDR1 and CDR2 sequences are LNHNV and YYDKDF (reference sequence). The CDR3 here is CATSIVRLDTDTQYF.

The chain couples TRBV28 to TRBJ2-3; as DNA is missing, the TRBD1 call by TCRdb cannot be tested. Germline V gives CDR1 MDHEN, CDR2 SYDVKM. The CDR3 totals 13 residues. CDR3 in amino acids: CATGTESTDTQYF.

The chain carries TRBV29-1 and TRBJ2-5; TCRdb designates TRBD1, a call that cannot be tested without DNA. CDR1 is SQVTM and CDR2 is ANQGSEA in the germline V gene. The CDR3 runs to 14 residues. The CDR3 region is CSVERAGHQETQYF.

The gene calls are TRBV11-2 and TRBJ2-1. The V gene's germline CDR1 is SGHAT and CDR2 FQNNGV. This CDR3 spans 11 amino acids. The CDR3: CASSFHNEQFF.

This chain links TRBV5-4 with TRBJ1-2; without DNA, the TCRdb call of TRBD1 cannot be checked. Per the germline V gene, CDR1 is SGHNT and CDR2 is YYREEE (reference sequence). The CDR3 consists of 18 residues. CDR3 sequence reads: CASSLGAMSGGWDYGYTF.

This chain links TRBV12-3 or TRBV12-4 with TRBJ2-7; the TCRdb D gene call, TRBD1, has no DNA to confirm it. The CDR3 is 14 amino acids. CDR3 amino acids: CASSPPRDFYEQYF.

The rearrangement joins TRBV10-3 to TRBJ2-7; TCRdb's D call, TRBD2, is unchecked because there is no DNA. Germline V gene sequence: CDR1 ENHRY, CDR2 SYGVKD. This CDR3 has 19 amino acids. The chain's CDR3 is CAISESRTSGGPRFNEQYF.

V is TRBV12-3 or TRBV12-4 and J is TRBJ2-5; lacking DNA, the TRBD1 call made by TCRdb goes unchecked. The length of the CDR3 is 18 residues. The CDR3 loop is CASSLFVLGGTDQETQYF.

The chain recombines TRBV5-6 with TRBJ2-7; the D call of TRBD1 rests on TCRdb alone, since no DNA is present to check it. CDR1 and CDR2 from the germline V gene are SGHDT and YYEEEE. The length of the CDR3 is 15 residues. The CDR3 protein is CASSLLGQASYEQYF.

This chain joins TRBV5-4 and TRBJ2-1; with no DNA, the TCRdb D assignment of TRBD2 cannot be verified. The CDR3 has 15 residues. Germline V gene sequence: CDR1 SGHNT, CDR2 YYREEE (reference sequence). CDR3 amino acids: CASSLGTAMGGEQFF. The variable domain in full, with the rest retrieved from reference TRBV5-4 and TRBJ2-1, is ETGVTQSPTHLIKTRGQQVTLRCSSQSGHNTVSWYQQALGQGPQFIFQYYREEENGRGNFPPRFSGLQFPNYSSELNVNALELDDSALYLCASSLGTAMGGEQFFGPGTRLTVL.

The rearrangement links TRBV10-3 to TRBJ1-2. CDR1 is ENHRY, CDR2 SYGVKD, per germline. The CDR3 totals 13 residues. This CDR3 reads CAITPTPNYGYTF.

The chain joins TRBV5-4 to TRBJ2-1; the D call from TCRdb, TRBD1, cannot be confirmed without DNA. This CDR3 region has 15 residues. Germline values: CDR1 SGHNT, CDR2 YYREEE (reference sequence). The CDR3 loop is CASSLTTNRGDEQFF.

V gene TRBV28 combines with J gene TRBJ2-1; TCRdb's D gene call, TRBD1, goes unchecked for lack of DNA. The germline CDR1 and CDR2 sequences are MDHEN and SYDVKM. The CDR3 is 16 amino acids. This chain's CDR3 is CASSRTGTASYNEQFF.

This rearrangement joins TRBV12-3 or TRBV12-4 to TRBJ2-1. The CDR3 has 13 amino acids. The CDR3 sequence: CASSLGYSNEQFF.

V is TRBV29-1 and J is TRBJ2-7; as DNA is missing, the TRBD2 call by TCRdb cannot be tested. CDR3 length: 14 residues. CDR1 and CDR2 (germline): SQVTM, ANQGSEA. The CDR3: CSVETGLAPYEQYF.

The chain has TRBV5-1 and TRBJ2-7; the D call of TRBD1 rests on TCRdb alone, since no DNA is present to check it. From germline, CDR1 is SGHRS and CDR2 YFSETQ. The CDR3 covers 15 residues. CDR3 amino acids: CASSLGQYSTYEPYF.

V gene TRBV4-2 combines with J gene TRBJ2-7; with no DNA, the TCRdb D assignment of TRBD2 cannot be verified. The CDR3 covers 14 residues. The germline CDR1 and CDR2 sequences are LGHNA and YNFKEQ. The CDR3 spells CASSQGRGVYEQYF.

This chain connects TRBV12-3 or TRBV12-4 to TRBJ2-1. CDR3 length: 11 amino acids. The CDR3: CASSFGSEQFF.

V usage is TRBV12-3 or TRBV12-4 and J usage is TRBJ2-3; no DNA is available, so the TRBD1 call from TCRdb remains unchecked. This CDR3 is built from 15 residues. CDR3 sequence: CASSKVRGGTDTQYF.

The V call is TRBV28, the J call TRBJ2-7; without DNA, the TCRdb call of TRBD2 cannot be checked. The germline V gene has CDR1 MDHEN and CDR2 SYDVKM. The CDR3 is 15 amino acids. The CDR3 loop is CASSFLAGGLYEQYF.

The J gene is TRBJ2-7, the V gene TRBV12-3 or TRBV12-4; TCRdb's D gene call, TRBD1, goes unchecked for lack of DNA. The CDR3 is 16 residues long. This CDR3 is CASSISWTESSYEQYF.

The rearrangement uses TRBV28 and TRBJ1-1; TCRdb names TRBD1, which stays unverified in the absence of DNA. CDR3 length equals 14 residues. From germline, CDR1 is MDHEN and CDR2 SYDVKM. The CDR3 sequence is CASRVDVGDTEAFF.